The rows below give T cell receptor beta chains drawn from one sample of a study of cytomegalovirus exposure and HLA in healthy donors. Some clones are missing from TCRdb's copy, which holds only in-frame ones; the method was immunoSEQ multiplex PCR. The sample includes 180,000 or so clones, 82% seen only once; the top ten take about 1.6%. The source material was PBMCs. These receptors were collected from a male donor in good health and CMV-seronegative. Both conserved end residues are part of each CDR3. The D gene is left open where the match is weak. Expanded clones are given a class, and other clones once, few, many or no size at all.

clone size: -; J gene: TRBJ1-2; D gene: TRBD1; V gene: TRBV6-6; CDR3 protein: CASSPGGDPVYGYTF; CDR3 DNA: TGTGCCAGCAGTCCAGGGGGCGATCCGGTCTATGGCTACACCTTC
clone size: -; J gene: TRBJ1-2; D gene: TRBD1; V gene: TRBV18; CDR3 protein: CASSPNRGVVYGYTF; CDR3 DNA: TGTGCCAGCTCACCAAACAGGGGAGTTGTATATGGCTACACCTTC
clone size: once; J gene: TRBJ2-1; D gene: -; V gene: TRBV15; CDR3 protein: CATWAGGHNEQFF; CDR3 DNA: TGTGCCACCTGGGCGGGCGGACACAATGAGCAGTTCTTC
clone size: -; J gene: TRBJ1-2; D gene: TRBD1; V gene: TRBV5-1; CDR3 protein: CASSLEGQTSYGYTF; CDR3 DNA: TGCGCCAGCAGCTTGGAGGGACAGACTTCCTATGGCTACACCTTC
clone size: -; J gene: TRBJ2-7; D gene: TRBD2; V gene: TRBV28; CDR3 protein: CASSLSRGGELAGGYGNYEQYF; CDR3 DNA: TGTGCCAGCAGTTTATCGCGGGGTGGGGAACTAGCGGGAGGGTACGGGAATTACGAGCAGTACTTC
clone size: -; J gene: TRBJ1-4; D gene: -; V gene: TRBV27; CDR3 protein: CASTRGTNEKLFF; CDR3 DNA: TGTGCCAGCACAAGAGGAACTAATGAAAAACTGTTTTTT
clone size: -; J gene: TRBJ2-3; D gene: TRBD1; V gene: TRBV9; CDR3 protein: CASSVATGEVDTQYF; CDR3 DNA: TGTGCCAGCAGCGTCGCGACAGGGGAGGTAGATACGCAGTATTTT
clone size: once; J gene: TRBJ1-2; D gene: -; V gene: TRBV7-2; CDR3 protein: CASSLGGAGMDYGYTF; CDR3 DNA: TGTGCCAGCAGCTTAGGGGGTGCAGGGATGGACTATGGCTACACCTTC
clone size: -; J gene: TRBJ2-3; D gene: TRBD2; V gene: TRBV29-1; CDR3 protein: CSVEDPGLARTDTQYF; CDR3 DNA: TGCAGCGTTGAAGATCCGGGACTAGCACGGACAGATACGCAGTATTTT
clone size: -; J gene: TRBJ2-5; D gene: TRBD1; V gene: TRBV7-2; CDR3 protein: CASSTTPGGYQETQYF; CDR3 DNA: TGTGCCAGCAGCACGACCCCAGGGGGCTACCAAGAGACCCAGTACTTC
clone size: -; J gene: TRBJ1-6; D gene: TRBD1; V gene: TRBV5-6; CDR3 protein: CASSLPIGDRESPLHF; CDR3 DNA: TGTGCCAGCAGCTTGCCTATAGGGGACAGGGAATCACCCCTCCACTTT